The 32 T cell receptor beta chains listed next were all sequenced from one sample in a study of cytomegalovirus exposure and HLA in healthy donors. PCR employed 60 Vbeta and 13 Jbeta primers. Measured with immunoSEQ multiplex PCR; TCRdb has only the in-frame clones, and not every one. The sample includes about 48,000 clones. The sample was PBMCs. These receptor sequences come from a male donor in good health and CMV-seropositive.

The chain combines TRBV4-2 with TRBJ1-6; possibly TRBD1 for D (6 bases). Germline CDR1 is LGHNA and CDR2 is YNFKEQ. V lost 0 bases and J 0 bases, leaving 12 bases between the germline ends. This CDR3 is built from 18 residues. The CDR3 region has the DNA TGTGCCAGCAGCCAAGATGGACAGAGAAACTCCTATAATTCACCCCTCCACTTT. It specifies CASSQDGQRNSYNSPLHF.

J is TRBJ2-5 and V is TRBV7-8, with a possible D match to TRBD1 (5 bases). Trimming removed 1 base at V and 5 bases at J, with 17 bases between. The CDR3 is made up of 16 amino acids. CDR1 SGHVS and CDR2 FQNEAQ come from the germline V gene. CDR3 DNA: TGTGCCAGCAGCTTAGACGACGGCGGTGCAGGGGAGACCCAGTACTTC. It yields the protein CASSLDDGGAGETQYF.

With respect to this clone: This CDR3 is also generated by other DNA sequences in the sample. The V gene is TRBV5-8, the J gene TRBJ2-7; 7 bases line up with TRBD1. The CDR3 has 12 amino acids. Germline V gene lookup returns CDR1 SGHTS and CDR2 YDEGEE. With V trimmed by 5 bases and J by 4 bases, 3 bases remained unmatched. DNA of the CDR3: TGTGCCAGCAGTCCAGGGGGTTACGAGCAGTACTTC. Protein product: CASSPGGYEQYF.

The chain links TRBV10-3 to TRBJ2-1; 7 positions agree with TRBD2. CDR3 size: 15 residues. The germline V gene encodes CDR1 ENHRY and CDR2 SYGVKD. The J segment lost 3 bases and the V segment lost 7 bases, leaving 9 bases of the junction unmatched. The CDR3 is CAIKDMGGGYNEQFF. Written as DNA, the CDR3 is TGTGCCATCAAAGACATGGGGGGGGGCTACAATGAGCAGTTCTTC.

V is TRBV5-1 and J is TRBJ2-1; 8 bases fit TRBD2. V shed 2 bases, J shed 2 bases, and the junction held 3 bases outside the gene matches. This CDR3 region has 15 residues. CDR1 and CDR2 from the germline V gene are SGHRS and YFSETQ. The CDR3 bases are TGCGCCAGCAGCTTCGCTAGCGGGCCCTACAATGAGCAGTTCTTC. Translated, it gives CASSFASGPYNEQFF. Variable domain in full (rest from reference TRBV5-1 and TRBJ2-1): KAGVTQTPRYLIKTRGQQVTLSCSPISGHRSVSWYQQTPGQGLQFLFEYFSETQRNKGNFPGRFSGRQFSNSRSEMNVSTLELGDSALYLCASSFASGPYNEQFFGPGTRLTVL.

The genes are TRBV4-2 and TRBJ1-6, with 7 bases fitting TRBD1. Germline CDR1 and CDR2: LGHNA and YNFKEQ. The V segment lost 7 bases and the J segment 9 bases; nucleotides outside the gene matches: 12. The CDR3 is 15 residues long. CDR3 loop: CASKEGGRGSSPLHF. CDR3 coding DNA: TGTGCCAGCAAGGAAGGAGGCAGGGGGAGTTCACCCCTCCACTTT.

The chain is built from TRBV30 and TRBJ1-3; no firm D call. V was clipped by 5 bases and J by 3 bases, with 14 bases between them. The CDR3 runs to 14 residues. CDR1 and CDR2 from the germline V gene are GTSNPN and SVGIG (reference sequence). The CDR3 reads CAWRLRLVGNTIYF. In DNA form, the CDR3 reads TGTGCCTGGCGGTTGAGGCTTGTTGGAAACACCATATATTTT.

The gene calls are TRBV11-3 and TRBJ2-3, with a possible D match to TRBD1 (7 bases). The CDR3 runs to 15 residues. Germline CDR1 and CDR2: SGHNT and YENEEA. Trimming pared 4 bases from V and 1 base from J, leaving 12 bases between. As DNA, the CDR3 is TGTGCCAGCAGCTCAGGGGGGTCGGGCACAGATACGCAGTATTTT. Translated: CASSSGGSGTDTQYF. Full variable domain (rest looked up from reference TRBV11-3 and TRBJ2-3): EAGVVQSPRYKIIEKKQPVAFWCNPISGHNTLYWYLQNLGQGPELLIRYENEEAVDDSQLPKDRFSAERLKGVDSTLKIQPAELGDSAVYLCASSSGGSGTDTQYFGPGTRLTVL.

Regarding this clone: The sample has other DNA sequences that encode this CDR3 too. The J gene is TRBJ2-7, the V gene TRBV7-2; perhaps TRBD1 as D (5 bases). The V and J ends lost 5 bases and 7 bases respectively, with 15 bases between them. Looked up from germline, CDR1 is SGHTA and CDR2 is FQGNSA. The CDR3 consists of 13 residues. CDR3: CASSLDFSGEQYF. CDR3 coding DNA: TGTGCCAGCAGCCTAGATTTTTCAGGGGAGCAGTACTTC.

The V and J genes are TRBV5-4 and TRBJ2-5; the match to TRBD1 covers 9 bases. The DNA matches TRBJ2-7 better at its end, which makes the J call doubtful. Germline lookup yields CDR1 SGHNT and CDR2 YYREEE (reference sequence). The CDR3 sequence is 13 residues long. For the CDR3, the DNA is TGTGCCAGCAGCCTGGACAGGGGCCACGAGCAGTACTTC. It translates to CASSLDRGHEQYF.

The V call is TRBV5-7, the J call TRBJ1-5, with D possibly being TRBD1 (5 bases). TRBV5-7 is an ORF, with its function uncertain. The CDR3 spans 16 residues. V dropped 5 bases and J dropped 1 base, with 16 bases sitting between them. The CDR3 DNA sequence: TGTGCCAGCAGGGGGGGGACTAATGCAAGCAATCAGCCCCAGCATTTT. This translates into CASRGGTNASNQPQHF.

The chain links TRBV18 to TRBJ2-7; TRBD1 agrees at 7 bases. V shed 1 base, J shed 3 bases, and the junction held 12 bases outside the gene matches. Germline lookup yields CDR1 KGHSH and CDR2 LQKENI. The CDR3 is 17 amino acids. In DNA form, the CDR3 reads TGTGCCAGCTCACCACTCGATACCGGGACAGCAGTCTACGAGCAGTACTTC. Amino acids: CASSPLDTGTAVYEQYF.

CDR3 protein: CASRLTGADSPLHF. CDR3 nucleotides: TGTGCCAGCAGGCTGACAGGGGCGGATTCACCCCTCCACTTT. The chain combines TRBV2 with TRBJ1-6; 8 bases line up with TRBD1. The CDR3 consists of 14 residues. V lost 6 bases to trimming and J lost 8 bases; unmatched junction nucleotides: 6. Per germline, CDR1 SNHLY and CDR2 FYNNEI. The whole variable domain, filled in from reference TRBV2 and TRBJ1-6, reads EPEVTQTPSHQVTQMGQEVILRCVPISNHLYFYWYRQILGQKVEFLVSFYNNEISEKSEIFDDQFSVERPDGSNFTLKIRSTKLEDSAMYFCASRLTGADSPLHFGNGTRLTVT.

The chain is built from TRBV7-9 and TRBJ2-7; TRBD1 matches at 10 bases. The CDR3 is 16 residues long. The V gene's germline CDR1 is SEHNR and CDR2 FQNEAQ (reference sequence). After removal of 5 bases from V and 5 bases from J, the junction contained 12 bases not matched to a gene. The CDR3 DNA sequence: TGTGCCAGCAGCCCGCACCTCGGGACAGGGGCCCACGAGCAGTACTTC. Its translation: CASSPHLGTGAHEQYF. The full variable domain, its missing parts supplied by reference TRBV7-9 and TRBJ2-7, is DTGVSQNPRHKITKRGQNVTFRCDPISEHNRLYWYRQTLGQGPEFLTYFQNEAQLEKSRLLSDRFSAERPKGSFSTLEIQRTEQGDSAMYLCASSPHLGTGAHEQYFGPGTRLTVT.

V gene TRBV2 combines with J gene TRBJ1-1; 7 nucleotides match TRBD1. The CDR3 length is 12 residues. Looked up from germline, CDR1 is SNHLY and CDR2 is FYNNEI. Trimming at V came to 6 bases and at J to 8 bases, leaving 6 bases not matched to a gene. The CDR3, as DNA: TGTGCCAGCAGCGCCGGGACAGTGGAAGCTTTCTTT. Translated, it gives CASSAGTVEAFF.

The gene calls are TRBV28 and TRBJ2-1; D is possibly TRBD2 (6 bases). V was pared by 3 bases and J by 12 bases, with 12 bases between. There are 12 residues in the CDR3. The germline V gene has CDR1 MDHEN and CDR2 SYDVKM. The CDR3 nucleotides are TGTGCCAGCAGTTTGGGAGGCTACGGGCAGTTCTTC. Its translation: CASSLGGYGQFF.

CDR3 sequence: CASSGTGRYEQYF. CDR3 nucleotide sequence: TGTGCCAGCAGCGGGACAGGGCGATACGAGCAGTACTTC. The chain recombines TRBV6-5 with TRBJ2-7; 9 bases match TRBD1. V trimming: 6 bases; J trimming: 4 bases; junction bases outside the gene matches: 4. The CDR3 contains 13 residues. Germline V CDR1 and CDR2: MNHEY, SVGAGI.

The rearrangement links TRBV27 to TRBJ2-5; D perhaps matches TRBD2 (6 bases). The V and J ends lost 7 bases and 4 bases respectively, with 13 bases between them. Germline V gives CDR1 MNHEY, CDR2 SMNVEV (reference sequence). This CDR3 spans 13 amino acids. DNA for the CDR3: TGTGCCAGCACCGCCCGGGGAGGAGAGACCCAGTACTTC. This codes for CASTARGGETQYF.

With regard to this clone: Other nucleotide sequences from this sample produce the same CDR3. V is TRBV7-3 and J is TRBJ1-1, with 9 bases aligning to TRBD1. The CDR3 sequence is 13 residues long. Germline CDR1 is SGHTA and CDR2 is FQGTGA. The V gene end was trimmed by 8 bases and the J gene end by 6 bases; junction bases not matched to a gene: 7. CDR3 loop: CASGQGLGSEAFF. CDR3 DNA: TGTGCCAGCGGACAGGGGTTGGGTTCTGAAGCTTTCTTT.

V gene TRBV15 combines with J gene TRBJ2-5; 12 nucleotides match TRBD2. V lost 2 bases, J lost 3 bases, and 4 bases stayed unmatched. Germline V gives CDR1 LNHNV, CDR2 YYDKDF (reference sequence). This CDR3 has 16 residues. CDR3 protein: CATSRPRLAGEETQYF. In DNA, the CDR3 is TGTGCCACCAGCAGACCCCGACTAGCGGGGGAAGAGACCCAGTACTTC. Drawing the rest from reference TRBV15 and TRBJ2-5, the complete variable domain is DAMVIQNPRYQVTQFGKPVTLSCSQTLNHNVMYWYQQKSSQAPKLLFHYYDKDFNNEADTPDNFQSRRPNTSFCFLDIRSPGLGDTAMYLCATSRPRLAGEETQYFGPGTRLLVL.

This chain joins TRBV5-4 and TRBJ2-5, with 8 bases fitting TRBD2. The length of the CDR3 is 14 residues. With 0 bases clipped from V and 5 bases from J, the junction kept 3 bases outside the gene matches. Germline V gene sequence: CDR1 SGHNT, CDR2 YYREEE (reference sequence). For the CDR3, the DNA is TGTGCCAGCAGCTTGGCGGGGGGGCGCGAGACCCAGTACTTC. Translated, it gives CASSLAGGRETQYF.

This chain joins TRBV29-1 and TRBJ2-3; 7 bases are shared with TRBD1. Germline CDR1 SQVTM, CDR2 ANQGSEA. J gave up 6 bases and V 0 bases, and 6 bases lay outside the gene matches. The CDR3 spans 14 residues. The CDR3 coding sequence is TGCAGCGTTGAAGAGGGGACAGAACGGGATACGCAGTATTTT. Amino acids: CSVEEGTERDTQYF.

This chain joins TRBV27 and TRBJ2-7; 8 nucleotides line up with TRBD1. The J segment lost 6 bases and the V segment lost 4 bases, leaving 11 bases of the junction unmatched. The CDR3 has 15 amino acids. Germline V CDR1 and CDR2: MNHEY, SMNVEV (reference sequence). In nucleotides, the CDR3 is TGTGCCAGCAGTTACAGCCAGGGGGCGATGGGCGAGCAGTACTTC. Encoded protein: CASSYSQGAMGEQYF.

The chain joins TRBV6-5 to TRBJ2-2; D is perhaps TRBD1 (5 bases). Per germline, CDR1 MNHEY and CDR2 SVGAGI. The CDR3 runs 15 residues. Trimming shortened V by 2 bases and J by 1 base, and 8 bases separated the two germline ends. CDR3 amino acids: CASSYGAGNTGELFF. The CDR3 DNA reads TGTGCCAGCAGTTACGGGGCAGGGAACACCGGGGAGCTGTTTTTT.

In DNA form, the CDR3 reads TGTGCCAGCAGCTTACTCTACGGTACAACTAATGAAAAACTGTTTTTT. Amino acids: CASSLLYGTTNEKLFF. The gene calls are TRBV7-9 and TRBJ1-4; D call uncertain. The V end was cut by 2 bases, the J end by 0 bases, with 10 bases between. The germline V gene has CDR1 SEHNR and CDR2 FQNEAQ (reference sequence). This CDR3 comprises 16 residues. The whole variable domain, filled in from reference TRBV7-9 and TRBJ1-4, reads DTGVSQNPRHKITKRGQNVTFRCDPISEHNRLYWYRQTLGQGPEFLTYFQNEAQLEKSRLLSDRFSAERPKGSFSTLEIQRTEQGDSAMYLCASSLLYGTTNEKLFFGSGTQLSVL.

The rearrangement uses TRBV18 and TRBJ1-1; 10 bases map to TRBD1. The length of the CDR3 is 15 residues. Germline lookup yields CDR1 KGHSH and CDR2 LQKENI. The trim removed 3 bases at V and 10 bases at J, leaving 11 bases unmatched. CDR3 nucleotides: TGTGCCAGCTCACCCTTAAAGGGACAGGGGTTGAGAGCTTTCTTT. Translating it yields CASSPLKGQGLRAFF.

The rearrangement joins TRBV10-2 to TRBJ1-6; 10 nucleotides match TRBD1. The germline V gene encodes CDR1 WSHSY and CDR2 SAAADI. V trimming: 2 bases; J trimming: 10 bases; junction bases outside the gene matches: 8. This CDR3 comprises 16 residues. CDR3 DNA sequence: TGCGCCAGCAGTGAGGGAACCGGGACAGGGGACTCACCCCTCCACTTT. This translates into CASSEGTGTGDSPLHF.

The V call is TRBV11-2, the J call TRBJ1-1; D unresolved. The germline V gene encodes CDR1 SGHAT and CDR2 FQNNGV. The CDR3 runs to 13 residues. V was cut by 5 bases and J by 1 base, with 8 bases left in between. The CDR3 sequence is CASSLSPNTEAFF. CDR3 nucleotide sequence: TGTGCCAGCAGCCTTAGTCCGAACACTGAAGCTTTCTTT.

The chain couples TRBV6-1 to TRBJ1-5; TRBD1 aligns across 8 bases. Germline V gene data show CDR1 as MNHNS and CDR2 as SASEGT. With 0 bases clipped from V and 0 bases from J, the junction kept 10 bases outside the gene matches. CDR3 length equals 19 residues. In DNA form, the CDR3 reads TGTGCCAGCAGTGAAGCCTTTCGGACAGGGTTTTATAGCAATCAGCCCCAGCATTTT. Translating it yields CASSEAFRTGFYSNQPQHF.

The chain carries TRBV7-2 and TRBJ2-5; D not resolved. V dropped 2 bases and J dropped 5 bases, with 3 bases sitting between them. Germline V gene sequence: CDR1 SGHTA, CDR2 FQGNSA. The CDR3 length is 11 residues. The DNA of the CDR3 is TGTGCCAGCAGCTTATCTGAGACCCAGTACTTC. It specifies CASSLSETQYF.

This sequence joins TRBV6-5 and TRBJ2-2, with a weak D call TRBD2 (5 bases). Looked up from germline, CDR1 is MNHEY and CDR2 is SVGAGI. The V end lost 2 bases, the J end lost 6 bases, and 10 bases lay between the germline ends. CDR3 size: 14 residues. This CDR3 is CASSYGVEAGELFF. Here the CDR3 DNA reads TGTGCCAGCAGTTACGGGGTGGAGGCCGGGGAGCTGTTTTTT.

This chain links TRBV4-2 with TRBJ2-1, with TRBD2 identical over 11 bases. V lost 4 bases, J lost 8 bases, and 10 bases stayed unmatched. This CDR3 spans 16 amino acids. In germline, CDR1 is LGHNA, CDR2 YNFKEQ. Here the CDR3 DNA reads TGTGCCAGCAGCCCCCGAGGGACTAGCGGAACGGATGAGCAGTTCTTC. It is translated as CASSPRGTSGTDEQFF.